The 19 T cell receptor beta chains reported below all come from one sample, sequenced in a study of CD8+CD57+ T cells in acquired aplastic anemia (dated by TCRdb to 2016 to 2019). Sequencing was performed on an Illumina HiSeq 2000. Genomic DNA was used as template for profiling of TCR beta VDJ combinations and CDR3 sequences. In TCRdb, the public reads were trimmed at Q25 with fastp and aligned with MiXCR, with productive beta chains retained. Merged by CDR3 protein, the rows form single entries marked with the most common genes and DNA. The sample table contains around 190,000 distinct CDR3 sequences; only one count was recorded for around 50% of them. 10% to 15% of the sample is in the top ten clones. Flow cytometry had shown CD8+CD57+ cell expansion in the patients selected for sequencing. The sequenced material came from sorted CD4+, CD8+, or CD8+CD57+ T cells (not recorded which) from PBMCs. These receptors were taken from a human donor with aplastic anemia.

This chain joins TRBV10-3 and TRBJ2-3, with a tentative D call TRBD2 (6 bases). Between the trimmed V and J ends, which lost 2 bases and 5 bases, there was a span of 11 bases. CDR3 length: 14 residues. From germline, CDR1 is ENHRY and CDR2 SYGVKD. CDR3 in amino acids: CAISEASDGDTQYF. CDR3 nucleotide sequence: TGTGCCATCAGTGAGGCTAGCGATGGAGATACGCAGTATTTT.

The V call is TRBV20-1, the J call TRBJ1-6; D is unclear. Germline V CDR1 and CDR2: DFQATT, SNEGSKA (reference sequence). V was cut by 1 base and J by 8 bases, with 9 bases left in between. The length of the CDR3 is 13 residues. The CDR3 DNA reads TGCAGTGCTAGAGTAGGAGGAGATTCACCCCTCCACTTT. Encoded protein: CSARVGGDSPLHF.

This clonotype was counted only a few times. The chain links TRBV7-2 to TRBJ2-5; D uncertain. Judging by the DNA end, TRBJ2-7 fits better; the J call may be wrong. Germline V lookup: CDR1 SGHTA, CDR2 FQGNSA. CDR3 length: 13 amino acids. This chain's CDR3 is CASSLGILYEQYF. The CDR3, as DNA: TGTGCCAGCAGCTTAGGTATACTCTACGAGCAGTACTTC.

As DNA, the CDR3 is TGTGCCAGCAGGGAGCTCCGGACTGAAGCTTTCTTT. Protein sequence: CASRELRTEAFF. The chain recombines TRBV7-9 with TRBJ1-1; no reliable D call. Deletions cut 6 bases from V and 5 bases from J, with 10 bases between. CDR3 length: 12 amino acids. The germline V gene has CDR1 SEHNR and CDR2 FQNEAQ (reference sequence).

The sample holds many counts of this clonotype. This CDR3 is CASSRGQNQETQYF. The CDR3 bases are TGCGCCAGCAGCCGGGGACAGAACCAAGAGACCCAGTACTTC. This chain joins TRBV5-1 and TRBJ2-5, with TRBD1 identical over 7 bases. Germline V gene data show CDR1 as SGHRS and CDR2 as YFSETQ. J gave up 0 bases and V 4 bases, and 3 bases lay outside the gene matches. The CDR3 spans 14 residues. Based on the CDR3 plus reference TRBV5-1 and TRBJ2-5, the full variable domain is KAGVTQTPRYLIKTRGQQVTLSCSPISGHRSVSWYQQTPGQGLQFLFEYFSETQRNKGNFPGRFSGRQFSNSRSEMNVSTLELGDSALYLCASSRGQNQETQYFGPGTRLLVL.

This clonotype has a handful of counts. The CDR3 nucleotides read TGTGCCAGCAGTGATCCGGCCACAATGGGAGAAAAACTGTTTTTT. Protein: CASSDPATMGEKLFF. The J gene is TRBJ1-4, the V gene TRBV6-1; D gene ambiguous. The CDR3 sequence is 15 residues long. Looked up from germline, CDR1 is MNHNS and CDR2 is SASEGT. Trimming shortened V by 3 bases and J by 8 bases, and 16 bases separated the two germline ends.

CDR3 in DNA: TGCAGCGTTGAACTCCGACAGGGGGGGTACGAGCAGTACTTC. Translation gives CSVELRQGGYEQYF. V is TRBV29-1 and J is TRBJ2-7, with TRBD1 matching over 9 bases. V dropped 2 bases and J dropped 4; count of bases not matched to a gene: 6. The CDR3 runs 14 residues. Germline V gene sequence: CDR1 SQVTM, CDR2 ANQGSEA.

The table lists this clonotype with a few counts. The chain has TRBV6-2 or TRBV6-3 and TRBJ1-4, with 7 positions matching TRBD1. Per germline, CDR1 MNHEY and CDR2 SVGEGT. The CDR3 length is 16 residues. V lost 0 bases and J lost 5; bases outside the gene matches: 6. The CDR3 loop is CASSYSRGTANEKLFF. CDR3 DNA: TGTGCCAGCAGTTACTCGAGGGGGACAGCGAATGAAAAACTGTTTTTT.

This clonotype has just a few counts. The chain has TRBV25-1 and TRBJ2-5, with TRBD2 matching 10 bases. Losses at the gene ends were 3 bases for V and 0 bases for J; bases not matched to a gene: 1. This CDR3 contains 15 residues. Germline values: CDR1 MGHDK, CDR2 SYGVNS. CDR3 sequence reads: CASSESGRDQETQYF. Written as DNA, the CDR3 is TGTGCCAGCAGTGAGAGCGGGAGGGACCAAGAGACCCAGTACTTC.

The chain recombines TRBV20-1 with TRBJ1-6, with D perhaps matching TRBD1 (5 bases). Germline loops: CDR1 DFQATT, CDR2 SNEGSKA (reference sequence). Trimming left V 7 bases short and J 7 bases short, with 17 bases between. The CDR3 contains 14 residues. CDR3 nucleotides: TGCAGTGTTCGTCGGTGGACAATGAATTCACCCCTCCACTTT. It codes for CSVRRWTMNSPLHF.

This clonotype appeared a few times. The V and J genes are TRBV2 and TRBJ2-5, with D possibly being TRBD2 (5 bases). This CDR3 is built from 16 residues. Germline values: CDR1 SNHLY, CDR2 FYNNEI. The V end was cut by 6 bases, the J end by 2 bases, with 19 bases between. The chain's CDR3 is CASSPIASRGQETQYF. DNA of the CDR3: TGTGCCAGCAGCCCGATAGCGTCACGCGGTCAAGAGACCCAGTACTTC.

This sequence joins TRBV2 and TRBJ2-2; TRBD1 matches at 9 bases. This CDR3 has 14 residues. Germline CDR1 is SNHLY and CDR2 is FYNNEI. Trimming took 8 bases from V and 5 from J; bases not matched to a gene: 6. The CDR3, as DNA: TGTGCCAGCCGATTGACAGGGGGGACCGGGGAGCTGTTTTTT. Amino acids: CASRLTGGTGELFF. The variable domain in full, with the rest retrieved from reference TRBV2 and TRBJ2-2, is EPEVTQTPSHQVTQMGQEVILRCVPISNHLYFYWYRQILGQKVEFLVSFYNNEISEKSEIFDDQFSVERPDGSNFTLKIRSTKLEDSAMYFCASRLTGGTGELFFGEGSRLTVL.

CDR3 residues: CAWSVRSGRGPYF. Here the CDR3 DNA reads TGTGCCTGGAGTGTACGGTCCGGGCGCGGACCTTACTTC. The chain combines TRBV30 with TRBJ2-7; no firm D call. This CDR3 has 13 amino acids. Germline CDR1 is GTSNPN and CDR2 is SVGIG (reference sequence). V was shortened by 0 bases and J by 13 bases, with 19 bases between the two germline ends.

This clonotype was counted ten times or more. The J gene is TRBJ1-6, the V gene TRBV5-1; a weak D match, TRBD1 (5 bases). The CDR3 runs to 16 residues. V shed 3 bases and J shed 7 bases, with 17 bases lying between them. CDR1 SGHRS and CDR2 YFSETQ come from the germline V gene. CDR3: CASSSLGGEGNSPLHF. CDR3 nucleotides: TGCGCCAGCAGCTCCCTGGGAGGGGAAGGGAATTCACCCCTCCACTTT.

A word on this clonotype: The junction differs from germline at one of its ends, possibly a read error. V gene TRBV10-2 combines with J gene TRBJ2-7; 13 positions agree with TRBD2. The V gene's germline CDR1 is WSHSY and CDR2 SAAADI. The CDR3 length is 14 residues. CDR3 sequence: CASSVEGLAGEQYF. The CDR3 DNA follows: TGTGCCAGCAGCGTAGAGGGACTAGCGGGAGAGCAGTACTTC.

The chain has TRBV2 and TRBJ2-7; TRBD2 is a possible D gene (5 bases). The CDR3 contains 14 residues. Germline-derived CDR1 and CDR2 are SNHLY and FYNNEI. V lost 8 bases to trimming and J lost 2 bases, with 16 bases between them. This CDR3 is CASSPRRVAYEQYF. DNA for the CDR3: TGTGCCAGCTCCCCTCGGCGGGTCGCCTACGAGCAGTACTTC.

This clonotype was detected many times. This rearrangement joins TRBV6-1 to TRBJ2-1; TRBD2 might be the D (5 bases). This CDR3 has 15 residues. Trimming stripped 7 bases from V and 1 base from J, with 14 bases between. Germline assignment: CDR1 MNHNS and CDR2 SASEGT. The CDR3 coding sequence is TGTGCCAGCATGATTGAGGGTTCGTCCTACAATGAGCAGTTCTTC. Translated: CASMIEGSSYNEQFF.

This clonotype occurred a few times. CDR3 DNA sequence: TGCAGTGCTAGGCTGTCTAGTGGAGAGACCCAGTACTTC. It specifies CSARLSSGETQYF. The chain has TRBV20-1 and TRBJ2-5; D not certain. V lost 3 bases and J 4 bases, leaving 12 bases between the germline ends. Per the germline V gene, CDR1 is DFQATT and CDR2 is SNEGSKA (reference sequence). The CDR3 spans 13 residues.

CDR3 loop: CASSSDRESQETQYF. The DNA of the CDR3 is TGTGCCAGCAGCTCGGACAGGGAGTCTCAAGAGACCCAGTACTTC. This rearrangement joins TRBV5-4 to TRBJ2-5; 8 bases agree with TRBD1. After removal of 3 bases from V and 2 bases from J, the junction contained 6 bases not matched to a gene. The CDR3 runs 15 residues. Per germline, CDR1 SGHNT and CDR2 YYREEE (reference sequence).